Listed below are T cell receptor beta chains from one sample, sequenced in a study of blood T cell repertoires in COVID-19. Assay used: immunoSEQ multiplex PCR; TCRdb lists only in-frame clones, some missing. The sample consists of 200,000 to 250,000 clones, around 80% of them appearing once. Sequenced input: PBMCs or T cells enriched from blood (not recorded which). These receptors were collected from a man aged 55 to 70 who had recovered from COVID-19. Both conserved end residues are part of each CDR3. The order of the fields is V gene, D gene, J gene, clone size, CDR3 protein, CDR3 DNA. A D gene is named only where the DNA matches it firmly. Size is stated for part of the rows, as once, few or many counts, or as a class when the clone is expanded.

>TRBV13|TRBD1|TRBJ1-1|-
CASSFGQGNTEAFF
TGTGCCAGCAGCTTTGGACAGGGGAACACTGAAGCTTTCTTT
>TRBV27|-|TRBJ1-2|-
CASSRTGGPGYGYTF
TGTGCCAGCAGTAGAACCGGGGGGCCGGGCTATGGCTACACCTTC
>TRBV1|-|TRBJ2-5|-
CTSSQEQISAVQETQYF
TGCACCAGCAGCCAAGAACAAATTAGCGCGGTCCAAGAGACCCAGTACTTC
>TRBV10-3|-|TRBJ2-7|-
CAISEGRNSYEQYF
TGTGCCATCAGTGAGGGGAGAAACTCCTACGAGCAGTACTTC
>TRBV5-1|TRBD1|TRBJ1-1|-
CASSFRDRGEAFF
TGCGCCAGCAGCTTCCGGGACAGGGGTGAAGCTTTCTTT
>TRBV5-1|-|TRBJ1-6|-
CASSLASSYNSPLHF
TGCGCCAGCAGCTTGGCGAGCTCCTATAATTCACCCCTCCACTTT
>TRBV7-8|TRBD2|TRBJ2-1|-
CASSQAGGPTNEQFF
TGTGCCAGCAGCCAAGCGGGGGGGCCAACCAATGAGCAGTTCTTC
>TRBV29-1|-|TRBJ2-2|-
CSVAATPGELFF
TGCAGCGTTGCAGCGACCCCAGGGGAGCTGTTTTTT
>TRBV4-2|TRBD1|TRBJ2-2|-
CASKREGTGGSTGELFF
TGTGCCAGCAAAAGGGAGGGCACAGGGGGCTCCACCGGGGAGCTGTTTTTT
>TRBV5-1|-|TRBJ2-5|-
CASSLAGQGGQETQYF
TGCGCCAGCAGCTTGGCGGGGCAGGGAGGACAAGAGACCCAGTACTTC
>TRBV7-3|TRBD1|TRBJ2-2|-
CASSQDRGRSGELFF
TGTGCCAGCAGCCAGGACAGGGGGCGATCCGGGGAGCTGTTTTTT
>TRBV5-1|-|TRBJ1-4|-
CASSYRESGEKLFF
TGCGCCAGCAGCTACCGGGAAAGCGGTGAAAAACTGTTTTTT
>TRBV9|-|TRBJ2-5|-
CASSVQTGIGETQYF
TGTGCCAGCAGCGTACAAACAGGGATCGGGGAGACCCAGTACTTC
>TRBV9|-|TRBJ1-1|once
CASSVQQANTEAFF
TGTGCCAGCAGCGTGCAACAGGCGAACACTGAAGCTTTCTTT
>TRBV10-2|-|TRBJ2-1|-
CASREEDEQFF
TGCGCCAGCAGGGAGGAGGATGAGCAGTTCTTC
>TRBV18|-|TRBJ1-5|-
CASSTLLGANQPQHF
TGTGCCAGCTCAACCCTCCTTGGGGCCAATCAGCCCCAGCATTTT
>TRBV19|TRBD2|TRBJ2-4|-
CASSIGSGVKNIQYF
TGTGCCAGTAGTATAGGTAGCGGGGTTAAAAACATTCAGTACTTC
>TRBV11-2|-|TRBJ2-5|-
CASSLEIRETQYF
TGTGCCAGCAGCTTAGAGATCAGAGAGACCCAGTACTTC
>TRBV4-3|TRBD1|TRBJ2-2|-
CASSYGQGAPNTGELFF
TGCGCCAGCAGCTACGGACAGGGGGCGCCGAACACCGGGGAGCTGTTTTTT
>TRBV3-1/TRBV3-2|TRBD1|TRBJ1-1|-
CASSQLPGQGSLDTEAFF
TGTGCCAGCAGCCAACTTCCGGGACAGGGGTCGTTGGACACTGAAGCTTTCTTT
>TRBV4-2|TRBD2|TRBJ2-2|-
CASNAGGAQAGELFF
TGTGCCAGCAATGCGGGGGGGGCACAAGCCGGGGAGCTGTTTTTT
>TRBV5-3|TRBD2|TRBJ2-3|-
CARSTNTSVSTDTQYF
TGTGCCAGAAGCACGAACACTAGCGTAAGCACAGATACGCAGTATTTT
>TRBV4-3|TRBD2|TRBJ2-1|-
CASSHILGLAGDGVNEQFF
TGCGCCAGCAGCCATATCCTTGGCCTAGCGGGGGATGGGGTCAATGAGCAGTTCTTC
>TRBV18|TRBD1|TRBJ1-1|-
CASSPGTGNTEAFF
TGTGCCAGCTCACCTGGGACAGGGAACACTGAAGCTTTCTTT
>TRBV7-9|TRBD1|TRBJ1-2|-
CASSLPGGNHGYTF
TGTGCCAGCAGCTTACCAGGGGGGAACCATGGCTACACCTTC
>TRBV6-2/TRBV6-3|TRBD1|TRBJ1-5|-
CASSSAPTGYESNQPQHF
TGTGCCAGCAGTTCCGCACCGACAGGGTATGAAAGCAATCAGCCCCAGCATTTT
>TRBV20-1|-|TRBJ1-2|once
CSASQAGDLYGYTF
TGCAGTGCTAGTCAGGCAGGGGACCTCTATGGCTACACCTTC
>TRBV5-6|-|TRBJ2-1|once
CASSSTGGVPNEQFF
TGTGCCAGCAGCTCAACAGGGGGGGTCCCCAATGAGCAGTTCTTC
>TRBV11-2|-|TRBJ1-2|-
CASSLQDYGYTF
TGTGCCAGCAGCTTACAGGATTATGGCTACACCTTC
>TRBV19|-|TRBJ1-5|-
CASTRGTGGSNQPQHF
TGTGCCAGTACCCGAGGGACGGGGGGCAGCAATCAGCCCCAGCATTTT
>TRBV11-3|-|TRBJ2-1|-
CASSTRGYNEQFF
TGTGCCAGCAGCACCCGGGGTTACAATGAGCAGTTCTTC
>TRBV7-2|-|TRBJ1-6|-
CASSGAGPISPLHF
TGTGCCAGCAGCGGGGCAGGGCCCATTTCACCCCTCCACTTT
>TRBV5-6|TRBD1|TRBJ1-2|once
CASSLGGQGNYGYTF
TGTGCCAGCAGCTTGGGCGGACAGGGAAACTATGGCTACACCTTC
>TRBV15|-|TRBJ2-7|-
CATSRLTGGGYEQYF
TGTGCCACCAGCAGACTGACAGGTGGGGGTTACGAGCAGTACTTC
>TRBV29-1|-|TRBJ1-4|-
CSATASGVGEKLFF
TGCAGCGCGACCGCCTCGGGGGTTGGTGAAAAACTGTTTTTT
>TRBV2|TRBD2|TRBJ2-5|-
CASRGGPTQYF
TGTGCCAGTCGGGGGGGGCCGACCCAGTACTTC